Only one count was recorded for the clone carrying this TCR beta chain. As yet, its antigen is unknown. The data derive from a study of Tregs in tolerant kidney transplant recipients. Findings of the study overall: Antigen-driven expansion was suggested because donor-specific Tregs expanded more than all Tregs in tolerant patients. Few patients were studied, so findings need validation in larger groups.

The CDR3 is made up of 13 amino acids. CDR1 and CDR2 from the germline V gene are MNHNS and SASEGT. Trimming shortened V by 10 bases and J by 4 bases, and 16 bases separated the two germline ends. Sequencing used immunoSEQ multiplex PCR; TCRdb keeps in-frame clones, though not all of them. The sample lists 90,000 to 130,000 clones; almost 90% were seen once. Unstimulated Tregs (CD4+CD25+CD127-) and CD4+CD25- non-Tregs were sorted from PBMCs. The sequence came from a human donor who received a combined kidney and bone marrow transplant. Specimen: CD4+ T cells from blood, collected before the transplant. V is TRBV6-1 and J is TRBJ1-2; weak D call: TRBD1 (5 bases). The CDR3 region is CAIRRQGSYGYTF. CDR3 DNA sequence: TGTGCCATCCGACGGCAGGGTTCCTATGGCTACACCTTC.